The next 3 T cell receptor beta chains were all read from a single sample in a study of T-cell reconstitution after alpha-beta-depleted transplantation in children. Unique molecular identifiers were incorporated during preparation of the TCRbeta library. TCRdb called the PCR reads again in MiXCR, with one record for every CDR3 protein. The table shows roughly 790,000 distinct CDR3 sequences, with approximately 15% occurring only once. The specimen comprised PBMCs, mostly from graft donor cells, sampled 360 days after TCRalphabeta/CD19-depleted stem cell transplant. Source of these receptors: a male patient aged 5 to 17 who had a stem cell transplant for acute lymphoblastic leukemia, so the T cells may come from the graft donor.

This clonotype appeared a few times. The J gene is TRBJ2-7, the V gene TRBV6-5; a weak D match, TRBD2 (6 bases). Deletions cut 3 bases from V and 5 bases from J, with 11 bases between. This CDR3 region has 13 residues. Germline loops: CDR1 MNHEY, CDR2 SVGAGI. The CDR3 coding sequence is TGTGCCAGCAGTTATTGGCGGGGAAACGAGCAGTACTTC. The encoded protein is CASSYWRGNEQYF.

With regard to this clonotype: Germline and junction disagree at one end, which may indicate a read error. The chain has TRBV5-1 and TRBJ2-1, with 9 bases fitting TRBD2. Germline-derived CDR1 and CDR2 are SGHRS and YFSETQ. The CDR3 covers 14 residues. The CDR3 sequence is CASSLIPLAGFGVF. DNA for the CDR3: TGCGCCAGCAGCTTGATCCCCCTAGCGGGATTCGGGGTCTTC.

The chain links TRBV4-1 to TRBJ1-3; a possible D gene is TRBD1 (5 bases). There are 14 residues in the CDR3. The V end was cut by 0 bases, the J end by 4 bases, with 7 bases between. CDR1 is MGHRA, CDR2 YSYEKL, per germline. The CDR3 coding sequence is TGCGCCAGCAGCCAAGAGCCAGGGGGAAACACCATATATTTT. Protein sequence: CASSQEPGGNTIYF.